This T cell receptor (beta chain) originates from a study of T cells in Graves' hyperthyroidism and ophthalmopathy. This clonotype was recorded many times. What it binds is not known. The CDR3 spans 14 residues. Germline V gene data show CDR1 as DFQATT and CDR2 as SNEGSKA (reference sequence). The V and J ends lost 6 bases and 3 bases respectively, with 17 bases between them. RNA transcripts served as the template for amplifying TCR beta CDR3 regions. The HTBI primer set drove a first-round RT-PCR of the TCR CDR3. TCRdb recomputed calls from the multiplex PCR reads with MiXCR, one row per CDR3 protein. The sample includes some 570,000 distinct CDR3 sequences, about a sixth of them seen just once. With duration under 3 months, ophthalmopathy was active: Clinical Activity Score at least 3, NOSPECS at least 4. Patients were excluded because of uncontrolled infection, other autoimmune disease, pregnancy or lactation.

Study conclusions and caveats: Model output signaled ophthalmopathy a median 6.5 months ahead of onset.

The chain is built from TRBV20-1 and TRBJ1-2; D may be TRBD1 (5 bases). Material for sequencing was blood. The clonotype comes from a woman between 18 and 30 years old with Graves' ophthalmopathy. The CDR3 nucleotides read TGCAGTGCCCCGTTTCGGGGGGGGGACTATGGCTACACCTTC. Translating gives CSAPFRGGDYGYTF.